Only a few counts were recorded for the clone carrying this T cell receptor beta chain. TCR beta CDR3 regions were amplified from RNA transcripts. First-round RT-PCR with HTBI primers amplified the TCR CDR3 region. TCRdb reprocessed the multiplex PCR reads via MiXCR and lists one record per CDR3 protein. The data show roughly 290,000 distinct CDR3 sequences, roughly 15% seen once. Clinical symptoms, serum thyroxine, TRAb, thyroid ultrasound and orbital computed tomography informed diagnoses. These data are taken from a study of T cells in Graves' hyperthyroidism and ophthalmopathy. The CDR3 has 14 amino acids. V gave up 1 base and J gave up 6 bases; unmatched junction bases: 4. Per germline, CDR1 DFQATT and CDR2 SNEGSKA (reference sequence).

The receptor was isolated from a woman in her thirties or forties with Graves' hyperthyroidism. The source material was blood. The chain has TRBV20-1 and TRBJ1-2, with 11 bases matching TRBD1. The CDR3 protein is CSARGGQGANGYTF. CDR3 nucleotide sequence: TGCAGTGCTAGAGGAGGACAGGGGGCAAATGGCTACACCTTC.